Sequencing of this T cell receptor (beta chain) was carried out in a study of cytomegalovirus exposure and HLA in healthy donors. Study context: Clustering assigned approximately 79% of the approximately 370 genotyped donors to the Caucasian-associated ancestry cluster.

The CDR3 covers 15 residues. CDR1 and CDR2 from the germline V gene are LGHNA and YSLEER. Deletions cut 2 bases from V and 5 bases from J, with 14 bases between. PCR was performed using 60 Vbeta and 13 Jbeta primers. Here immunoSEQ multiplex PCR was the method, and the copy in TCRdb shows in-frame clones only, minus some. The sample carries roughly 100,000 clones, 13% to 15% recorded once. In this sample, this clone turned up a few times. The clonotype comes from a female donor in good health and CMV-seronegative. The specimen was PBMCs. The chain links TRBV4-3 to TRBJ2-3, with no clear D. The CDR3 reads CASSQYVASGDTQYF. The CDR3 DNA is TGCGCCAGCAGCCAATACGTCGCGTCGGGAGATACGCAGTATTTT.